Presented here are 8 T cell receptor beta chains from one specimen sequenced in a study of cytomegalovirus exposure and HLA in healthy donors. The study ran its PCR with 60 Vbeta and 13 Jbeta primers. TCRdb keeps only in-frame clones here, not all; method: immunoSEQ multiplex PCR. Its table lists over 65,000 clones. Sequencing was done on a sample of PBMCs. The receptors shown here come from a woman aged 25 to 39 in good health and CMV-seronegative.

CDR3 in DNA: TGTGCCAGCAGCTTAAAAGTCCTGAAGCGAAGCGGGAGTACGGTGTGGGAGCAGTACTTC. Translation: CASSLKVLKRSGSTVWEQYF. This chain connects TRBV11-3 to TRBJ2-7; 8 bases match TRBD2. The germline V gene has CDR1 SGHNT and CDR2 YENEEA. The ends lost 2 bases at V and 7 bases at J; junction bases unmatched: 25. The CDR3 has 20 residues.

The CDR3 DNA follows: TGTGCCAGCAGCGTAGGGGAGAACACTGAAGCTTTCTTT. Translated, it gives CASSVGENTEAFF. The chain is built from TRBV6-1 and TRBJ1-1, with TRBD1 as a possible D gene (5 bases). This CDR3 is built from 13 residues. With 6 bases removed from V and 1 base from J, the gap between germline ends came to 9 bases. Germline CDR1 and CDR2: MNHNS and SASEGT.

V is TRBV5-8 and J is TRBJ1-2, with 7 bases fitting TRBD1. Looked up from germline, CDR1 is SGHTS and CDR2 is YDEGEE. The J segment lost 3 bases and the V segment lost 2 bases, leaving 13 bases of the junction unmatched. The CDR3 covers 17 residues. CDR3 protein: CASSFYRGDSGDYGYTF. CDR3 DNA sequence: TGTGCCAGCAGCTTCTACAGGGGAGATTCCGGAGACTATGGCTACACCTTC.

This chain connects TRBV7-9 to TRBJ2-5; 13 bases are a match to TRBD2. Germline V gives CDR1 SEHNR, CDR2 FQNEAQ (reference sequence). The trim removed 4 bases at V and 5 bases at J, leaving 4 bases unmatched. The CDR3 is made up of 15 amino acids. CDR3 bases: TGTGCCAGCAGCTCAGGACTAGCGGGGGCGGAGACCCAGTACTTC. Residues: CASSSGLAGAETQYF.

The chain has TRBV5-6 and TRBJ1-1, with a tentative D call TRBD1 (5 bases). The CDR3 runs to 11 residues. CDR1 is SGHDT and CDR2 is YYEEEE in the germline V gene. V was cut by 4 bases and J by 6 bases, with 7 bases left in between. The CDR3 bases are TGTGCCAGCAGCCAGGGCCCTGAAGCTTTCTTT. This codes for CASSQGPEAFF. Together with reference TRBV5-6 and TRBJ1-1, the CDR3 gives the full variable domain: DAGVTQSPTHLIKTRGQQVTLRCSPKSGHDTVSWYQQALGQGPQFIFQYYEEEERQRGNFPDRFSGHQFPNYSSELNVNALLLGDSALYLCASSQGPEAFFGQGTRLTVV.

The rearrangement links TRBV7-9 to TRBJ2-1; no clear D gene. This CDR3 is built from 17 residues. Germline V gene sequence: CDR1 SEHNR, CDR2 FQNEAQ (reference sequence). Trimming cost V 2 bases and J 5 bases, with 19 bases left between them. The CDR3 nucleotides are TGTGCCAGCAGCTTACCCCATGGCGGAGAGACCCACAATGAGCAGTTCTTC. This codes for CASSLPHGGETHNEQFF.

The chain has TRBV4-2 and TRBJ2-2, with 11 bases that match TRBD2. Trimming took 0 bases from V and 6 from J; bases not matched to a gene: 3. From germline, CDR1 is LGHNA and CDR2 YNFKEQ. The CDR3 loop spans 16 amino acids. CDR3 region: CASSQDTGLAAGELFF. For the CDR3, the DNA is TGTGCCAGCAGCCAAGATACGGGACTAGCGGCCGGGGAGCTGTTTTTT.

Regarding this clone: The junction does not match germline at one end; this may be a read error. The chain carries TRBV9 and TRBJ2-1, with TRBD1 as a possible D gene (7 bases). The V gene's germline CDR1 is SGDLS and CDR2 YYNGEE. This CDR3 contains 19 residues. The CDR3 reads CASSVAIGGGKGSDNEQFF. DNA of the CDR3: TGTGCCAGCAGCGTAGCCATAGGGGGCGGGAAAGGCTCCGACAATGAGCAGTTCTTC.